This TCR beta chain was identified during a study of blood T cell repertoires in COVID-19. Study in general: PBMCs, B-cell-depleted T cells, or T cells were the source of the cDNA or gDNA that made up the material.

This clone was picked up one time. This CDR3 is built from 18 residues. V shed 2 bases and J shed 0 bases, with 19 bases lying between them. In germline, CDR1 is MGHRA, CDR2 YSYEKL. Original handling: Amplifying reference gene primers gave estimates of nucleated cell counts. The table came from immunoSEQ multiplex PCR; TCRdb's copy has only in-frame clones and leaves some out. That table is the source of V, J and clone size, and D and trimming were worked out from the DNA. Of under 350,000 clones in the sample, about nine tenths were seen once. The sequenced sample was PBMCs or T cells enriched from blood (not recorded which). The clonotype was recovered from a woman aged 60-75 years who had recovered from COVID-19. The chain links TRBV4-1 to TRBJ1-2; tentatively, D is TRBD1 (6 bases). CDR3 sequence reads: CASSQHHLRTGTNYGYTF. CDR3 coding DNA: TGCGCCAGCAGCCAACACCACTTAAGAACAGGGACTAACTATGGCTACACCTTC.